This T cell receptor (beta chain) was found in a study of blood T cell repertoires in COVID-19. The V and J ends lost 2 bases and 8 bases respectively, with 12 bases between them. The CDR3 consists of 13 residues. Germline V gene lookup returns CDR1 LNHDA and CDR2 SQIVND (reference sequence). Assignment of participants to cohorts was predicated upon participant-reported clinical history. Two consecutive negative NP/OP PCR tests, clearance, or resolved symptoms defined Cohort 3 recovery. Assay: immunoSEQ multiplex PCR; the TCRdb copy retains only in-frame clones and omits some. The sample records about 310,000 clones, approximately 90% being singletons.

The sequencing sample was made of PBMCs or T cells enriched from blood (not recorded which). The clonotype originates from a woman aged 40 to 50 who had recovered from COVID-19. The chain employs TRBV19 and TRBJ1-2; D ambiguous. CDR3 coding DNA: TGTGCCAGTAGTATACAACCTGCCGGGGGCTACACCTTC. Amino acid sequence: CASSIQPAGGYTF.